These 15 T cell receptor beta chains originate from one sample sequenced in a study of T cells in women clearing cervical HPV infection. Some clones are missing from TCRdb's copy, which holds only in-frame ones; the method was immunoSEQ multiplex PCR. The table lists tens of thousands of clones. The material sequenced was blood buffy coat. The receptors come from a woman aged 18-70 years with a cervical HPV16 infection that either progressed to CIN3+ or cleared (not recorded which).

About this clone: The observed sequence ends 3 residues before the CDR3 terminus, with the missing tail filled in from the germline J gene. The chain has TRBV5-6 and TRBJ1-1; D is unresolved. V lost 2 bases and J 4 bases, leaving 12 bases between the germline ends. Germline CDR1 SGHDT, CDR2 YYEEEE. The length of the CDR3 is 14 residues. CDR3 in amino acids: CASSFLSGFTEAFF. The part of the CDR3 DNA that was read is TGTGCCAGCAGCTTCCTCTCAGGTTTCACTGAA.

Regarding this clone: The read terminates 3 residues ahead of where the CDR3 ends, so the germline J gene completes it. This sequence joins TRBV18 and TRBJ2-4; 12 bases agree with TRBD1. Germline loops: CDR1 KGHSH, CDR2 LQKENI. The CDR3 consists of 18 residues. Trimming took 3 bases from V and 1 from J; bases not matched to a gene: 7. The CDR3 DNA, read in part, is TGTGCCAGCTCACCCATCCCGGGACAGGGGGCGGCCAAAAACATT. Protein: CASSPIPGQGAAKNI. The full CDR3 protein is CASSPIPGQGAAKNIQYF.

As concerns this clone: Read sequence stops 3 residues before the CDR3 end, and the germline J gene provides the missing end. This chain links TRBV5-1 with TRBJ2-6; no firm D call. The V end was cut by 2 bases, the J end by 1 base, with 7 bases between. CDR1 SGHRS and CDR2 YFSETQ come from the germline V gene. This CDR3 is 15 amino acids long. The CDR3 loop reads CASSLTASGANVLTF. The DNA read from the CDR3 is TGCGCCAGCAGCTTAACAGCTTCTGGGGCCAACGTC.

Its frequency marks this clone as medium-sized (0.01 to 0.1%). The CDR3 is CASSQGVSYEQYF. Partial CDR3 DNA: TGTGCCAGCAGCCAGGGGGTCTCCTACGAG. The chain recombines TRBV13 with TRBJ2-7, with TRBD1 matching over 7 bases. The read comes to an end 3 residues before the CDR3 does, leaving the germline J gene to fill in the end. CDR1 and CDR2 (germline): PRHDT, FYEKMQ (reference sequence). The CDR3 has 13 amino acids. Trimming removed 5 bases from V and 0 bases from J; junction bases left unmatched: 1.

Worth noting for this clone: From the germline J gene comes the end of the CDR3, since the read stops 3 residues before it. The chain combines TRBV19 with TRBJ1-5; D may be TRBD1 (6 bases). Germline loops: CDR1 LNHDA, CDR2 SQIVND (reference sequence). The ends were cut back, 7 bases at V and 0 bases at J, with 13 bases in the middle. The CDR3 spans 15 residues. CDR3: CASILQGGSNQPQHF. The DNA read from the CDR3 is TGTGCCAGTATCCTACAGGGAGGTAGCAATCAGCCC.

In regard to this clone: The read gets to within 3 residues of the CDR3 end, and the germline J gene fills in the rest. The genes are TRBV20-1 and TRBJ2-1; D ambiguous. CDR1 and CDR2 (germline): DFQATT, SNEGSKA (reference sequence). V gave up 6 bases and J gave up 4 bases, with 16 bases separating them. This CDR3 has 14 amino acids. CDR3 residues: CSARPGGPYNEQFF. The CDR3 bases that were read are TGCAGTGCCAGACCCGGTGGGCCTTACAATGAG.

Points on this clone: The read stops 3 residues short of the end of the CDR3; the missing end is completed from the germline J gene. The rearrangement joins TRBV5-1 to TRBJ2-7; TRBD1 is a possible D gene (6 bases). Between the trimmed V and J ends, which lost 0 bases and 1 base, there was a span of 14 bases. From germline, CDR1 is SGHRS and CDR2 YFSETQ. This CDR3 has 16 residues. The CDR3 sequence is CASSLDKGQKSYEQYF. The part of the CDR3 DNA that was read is TGCGCCAGCAGCTTGGATAAAGGACAGAAATCCTACGAG. Variable domain in full (rest from reference TRBV5-1 and TRBJ2-7): KAGVTQTPRYLIKTRGQQVTLSCSPISGHRSVSWYQQTPGQGLQFLFEYFSETQRNKGNFPGRFSGRQFSNSRSEMNVSTLELGDSALYLCASSLDKGQKSYEQYFGPGTRLTVT.

About this clone: The read gets to within 3 residues of the CDR3 end, and the germline J gene fills in the rest. The chain is built from TRBV5-6 and TRBJ2-7, with D uncertain. Germline V lookup: CDR1 SGHDT, CDR2 YYEEEE. V was shortened by 0 bases and J by 2 bases, with 9 bases between the two germline ends. The CDR3 is 14 amino acids. The chain's CDR3 is CASSLDRVAYEQYF. CDR3 DNA, as far as it was read: TGTGCCAGCAGCTTGGATCGGGTTGCCTACGAG. The full variable domain, completed using reference TRBV5-6 and TRBJ2-7, is DAGVTQSPTHLIKTRGQQVTLRCSPKSGHDTVSWYQQALGQGPQFIFQYYEEEERQRGNFPDRFSGHQFPNYSSELNVNALLLGDSALYLCASSLDRVAYEQYFGPGTRLTVT.

For this clone: The observed sequence ends 3 residues before the CDR3 terminus, with the missing tail filled in from the germline J gene. The chain joins TRBV28 to TRBJ2-5; 8 bases agree with TRBD2. Germline assignment: CDR1 MDHEN and CDR2 SYDVKM. The CDR3 sequence is 15 residues long. Trimming removed 5 bases from V and 5 bases from J; junction bases left unmatched: 10. The CDR3 sequence: CASSPRGGSFETQYF. Partial CDR3 DNA: TGTGCCAGCAGTCCCCGGGGGGGATCGTTTGAGACC.

Partial CDR3 DNA: TGCAGTGCTAGAGACGACAGGGCGTTTGGCAATCAGCCC. As protein: CSARDDRAFGNQP. The full CDR3 sequence reads CSARDDRAFGNQPQHF. This chain connects TRBV20-1 to TRBJ1-5; 7 nucleotides line up with TRBD1. With the read ending 3 residues before the CDR3 end, the germline J gene is used to fill in that end. Germline V gene lookup returns CDR1 DFQATT and CDR2 SNEGSKA (reference sequence). The CDR3 is 16 residues long. The J segment lost 2 bases and the V segment lost 0 bases, leaving 7 bases of the junction unmatched.

The covered CDR3 bases are TGTGCCAGCAGCTCCCCCGGGACAGGGACTGGGACC. Translation gives CASSSPGTGTGT. The full CDR3 sequence reads CASSSPGTGTGTQYF. The J gene is TRBJ2-5, the V gene TRBV5-4, with 9 positions matching TRBD1. The read is 3 residues too short to cover the CDR3 end, so that end is filled in from the germline J gene. The CDR3 is 15 amino acids. The V segment lost 3 bases and the J segment 7 bases; nucleotides outside the gene matches: 10. Germline lookup yields CDR1 SGHNT and CDR2 YYREEE (reference sequence).

Regarding this clone: The DNA ends 3 residues before the CDR3 does, and the rest of the CDR3 is filled in from the germline J gene. V is TRBV12-3 or TRBV12-4 and J is TRBJ2-5, with 9 nucleotides matching TRBD1. The CDR3 is 14 residues long. With 6 bases clipped from V and 4 bases from J, the junction kept 6 bases outside the gene matches. The DNA read from the CDR3 is TGTGCCAGCAGCGCTGGGACAGGGAGAGAGACC. It encodes CASSAGTGRET. The full CDR3 is CASSAGTGRETQYF.

This CDR3 reads CASSPKGSPGQFFSGANVLTF. The covered CDR3 bases are TGTGCCAGCAGCCCAAAGGGCTCACCGGGACAGTTTTTCTCTGGGGCCAACGTC. The chain employs TRBV4-2 and TRBJ2-6; 7 nucleotides line up with TRBD1. Read data end 3 residues before the CDR3 end; the end is taken from the germline J gene. This CDR3 has 21 residues. Per the germline V gene, CDR1 is LGHNA and CDR2 is YNFKEQ. V lost 4 bases to trimming and J lost 0 bases; unmatched junction nucleotides: 18.

Notes on this clone: From the germline J gene comes the end of the CDR3, since the read stops 3 residues before it. V usage is TRBV19 and J usage is TRBJ2-5, with D tentatively TRBD1 (5 bases). In germline, CDR1 is LNHDA, CDR2 SQIVND (reference sequence). This CDR3 spans 14 amino acids. This CDR3 is CASSPRPQGSTQYF. CDR3 bases read: TGTGCCAGTAGTCCCCGACCCCAGGGTAGTACC. The variable domain in full, with the rest retrieved from reference TRBV19 and TRBJ2-5, is DGGITQSPKYLFRKEGQNVTLSCEQNLNHDAMYWYRQDPGQGLRLIYYSQIVNDFQKGDIAEGYSVSREKKESFPLTVTSAQKNPTAFYLCASSPRPQGSTQYFGPGTRLLVL.

With regard to this clone: The read halts 3 residues ahead of the CDR3 end, with the missing end drawn from the germline J gene. The chain joins TRBV4-1 to TRBJ2-3; 12 positions agree with TRBD2. CDR3 length: 16 residues. Germline CDR1 and CDR2: MGHRA and YSYEKL. Trimming at V came to 5 bases and at J to 2 bases, leaving 5 bases not matched to a gene. The sequenced CDR3 bases are TGCGCCAGCAGCTTAGGACTAGCGGGGAACACAGATACG. Translated, it gives CASSLGLAGNTDT. The whole CDR3 reads CASSLGLAGNTDTQYF.